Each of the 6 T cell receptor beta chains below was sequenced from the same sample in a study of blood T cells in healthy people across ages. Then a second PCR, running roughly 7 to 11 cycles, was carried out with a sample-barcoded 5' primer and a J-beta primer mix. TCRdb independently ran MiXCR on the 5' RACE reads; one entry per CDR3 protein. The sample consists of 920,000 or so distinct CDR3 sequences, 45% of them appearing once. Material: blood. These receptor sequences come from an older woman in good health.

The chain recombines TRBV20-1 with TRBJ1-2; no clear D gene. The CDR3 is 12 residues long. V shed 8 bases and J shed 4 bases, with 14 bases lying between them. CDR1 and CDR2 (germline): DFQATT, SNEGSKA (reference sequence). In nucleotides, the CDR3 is TGCAGTTCCACACATACTGGCTATGGCTACACCTTC. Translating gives CSSTHTGYGYTF.

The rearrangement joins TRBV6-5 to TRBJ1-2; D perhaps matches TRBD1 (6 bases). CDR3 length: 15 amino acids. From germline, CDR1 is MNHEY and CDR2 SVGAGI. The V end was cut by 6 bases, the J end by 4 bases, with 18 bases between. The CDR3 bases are TGTGCCAGCAGCACCTCCGGACAGACGACCTATGGCTACACCTTC. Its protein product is CASSTSGQTTYGYTF.

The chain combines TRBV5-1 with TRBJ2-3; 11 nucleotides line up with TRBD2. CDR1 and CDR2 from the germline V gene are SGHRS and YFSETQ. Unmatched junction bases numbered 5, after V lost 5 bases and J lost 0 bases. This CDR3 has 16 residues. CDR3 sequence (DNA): TGCGCCAGCAGTTCTAGCGGGAGGACTAGCACAGATACGCAGTATTTT. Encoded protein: CASSSSGRTSTDTQYF.

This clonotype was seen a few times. CDR3 coding DNA: TGTGCCAGCAGCTTGGGGTCAGTGATACCTATGAACACTGAAGCTTTCTTT. It specifies CASSLGSVIPMNTEAFF. V gene TRBV5-5 combines with J gene TRBJ1-1; D remains ambiguous. The V gene lost 0 bases and the J gene lost 0 bases, with 15 bases spanning the gap. Germline V gene sequence: CDR1 SGHKS, CDR2 YYEKEE (reference sequence). This CDR3 spans 17 amino acids.

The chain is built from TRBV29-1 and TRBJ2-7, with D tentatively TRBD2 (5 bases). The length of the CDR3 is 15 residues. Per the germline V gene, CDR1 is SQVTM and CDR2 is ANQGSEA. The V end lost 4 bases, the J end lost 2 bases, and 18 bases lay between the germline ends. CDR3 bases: TGCAGCGTTGCGTTTTACAGCGGACCGACCTACGAGCAGTACTTC. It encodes CSVAFYSGPTYEQYF.

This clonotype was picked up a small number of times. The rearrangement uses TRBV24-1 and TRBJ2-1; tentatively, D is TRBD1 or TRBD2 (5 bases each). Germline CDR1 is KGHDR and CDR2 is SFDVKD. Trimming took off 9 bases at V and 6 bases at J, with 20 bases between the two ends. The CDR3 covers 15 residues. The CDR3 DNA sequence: TGTGCCACCGGGGGTAGAGGACCGAACATCAATGAGCAGTTCTTC. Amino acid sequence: CATGGRGPNINEQFF.